This T cell receptor (beta chain) was captured in a study of T cells in Graves' hyperthyroidism and ophthalmopathy. Authors of the study amplified TCR beta CDR3 regions from RNA transcripts. HTBI primers were used for first-round RT-PCR of the TCR CDR3. From the multiplex PCR reads, TCRdb called clonotypes with MiXCR, one entry per CDR3 protein. The table shows about 510,000 distinct CDR3 sequences, with 13% to 15% occurring only once. Study observations and caveats: Ophthalmopathy cases were set apart from stable hyperthyroidism by a 13 V-J model. Most clonotypes expanded in thyroid above 0.001 were likewise present in blood.

Germline CDR1 PRHDT, CDR2 FYEKMQ (reference sequence). The CDR3 totals 18 residues. Trimming at V came to 5 bases and at J to 7 bases, leaving 12 bases not matched to a gene. This clonotype was seen more than once but under ten times. Its antigen is currently unknown. The chain links TRBV13 to TRBJ2-1, with 15 nucleotides matching TRBD2. Sequencing used blood. The clonotype comes from a woman in her thirties or forties with Graves' hyperthyroidism. CDR3 sequence reads: CASSHILGLAGGKNEQFF. CDR3 nucleotides: TGTGCCAGCAGCCACATTCTCGGACTAGCGGGAGGGAAAAATGAGCAGTTCTTC.